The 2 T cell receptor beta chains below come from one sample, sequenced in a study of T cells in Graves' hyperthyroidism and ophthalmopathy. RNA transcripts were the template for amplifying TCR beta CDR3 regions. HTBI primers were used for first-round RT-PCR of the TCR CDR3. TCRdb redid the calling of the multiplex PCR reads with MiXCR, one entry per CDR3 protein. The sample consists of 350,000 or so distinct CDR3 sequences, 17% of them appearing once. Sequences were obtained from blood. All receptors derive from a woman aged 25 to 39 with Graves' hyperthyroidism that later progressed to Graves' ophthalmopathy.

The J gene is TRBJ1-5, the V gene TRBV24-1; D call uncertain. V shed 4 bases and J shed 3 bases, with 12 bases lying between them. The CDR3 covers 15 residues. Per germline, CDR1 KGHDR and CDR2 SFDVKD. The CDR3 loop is CATSESGEDNQPQHF. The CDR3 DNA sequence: TGTGCCACCAGTGAGTCTGGGGAGGACAATCAGCCCCAGCATTTT.

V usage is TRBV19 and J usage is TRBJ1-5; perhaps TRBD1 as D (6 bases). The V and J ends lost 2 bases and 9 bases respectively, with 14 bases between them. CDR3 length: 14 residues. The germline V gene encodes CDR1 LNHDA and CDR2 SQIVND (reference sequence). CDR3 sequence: CASSISAGAGPQHF. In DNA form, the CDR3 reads TGTGCCAGTAGTATAAGTGCAGGGGCGGGGCCCCAGCATTTT.